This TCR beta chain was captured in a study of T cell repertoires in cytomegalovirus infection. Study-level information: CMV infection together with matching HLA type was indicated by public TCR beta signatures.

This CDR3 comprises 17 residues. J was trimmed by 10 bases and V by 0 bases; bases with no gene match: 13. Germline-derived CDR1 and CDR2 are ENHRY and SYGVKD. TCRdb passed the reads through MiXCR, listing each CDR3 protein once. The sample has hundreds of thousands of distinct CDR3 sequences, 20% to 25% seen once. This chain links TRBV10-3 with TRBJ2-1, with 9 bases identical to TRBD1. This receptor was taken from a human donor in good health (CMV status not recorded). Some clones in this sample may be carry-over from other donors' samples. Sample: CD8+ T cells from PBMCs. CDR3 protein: CAISESMRDRVGLEQFF. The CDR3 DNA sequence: TGTGCCATCAGTGAGTCGATGCGGGACAGGGTAGGATTGGAGCAGTTCTTC.